Below are 18 T cell receptor beta chains sequenced from a single sample in a study of response to subunit inactivated influenza vaccine. MiXCR, run by TCRdb on the RT-PCR reads, gives a single entry per CDR3 protein. The sample records about 650,000 distinct CDR3 sequences, approximately 14% being singletons. Sequences were derived from PBMCs from blood, sampled about 11 days after vaccination. The receptors here all came from a man aged 45-65 years who received an inactivated influenza vaccine.

This clonotype has just a few counts. The chain combines TRBV11-2 with TRBJ1-1; maybe TRBD1 (5 bases). Germline V CDR1 and CDR2: SGHAT, FQNNGV. The CDR3 is made up of 16 amino acids. V gave up 1 base and J gave up 5 bases, with 17 bases separating them. Here the CDR3 reads CASSLAGTFGGTEAFF. As DNA, the CDR3 is TGTGCCAGCAGCTTAGCCGGGACGTTCGGGGGGACTGAAGCTTTCTTT. The full variable domain, rest sourced from reference TRBV11-2 and TRBJ1-1, is EAGVAQSPRYKIIEKRQSVAFWCNPISGHATLYWYQQILGQGPKLLIQFQNNGVVDDSQLPKDRFSAERLKGVDSTLKIQPAKLEDSAVYLCASSLAGTFGGTEAFFGQGTRLTVV.

The rearrangement links TRBV28 to TRBJ1-5; the match to TRBD1 covers 7 bases. The CDR3 runs 14 residues. The J segment lost 11 bases and the V segment lost 4 bases, leaving 11 bases of the junction unmatched. The V gene's germline CDR1 is MDHEN and CDR2 SYDVKM. The CDR3 is CASSSERGQATQHF. The CDR3 DNA sequence: TGTGCCAGCAGTTCCGAGAGGGGGCAGGCTACCCAGCATTTT.

This clonotype came up a few times. The chain joins TRBV7-9 to TRBJ1-2; D perhaps matches TRBD1 (5 bases). Germline V gene data show CDR1 as SEHNR and CDR2 as FQNEAQ (reference sequence). Trimming shortened V by 3 bases and J by 10 bases, and 12 bases separated the two germline ends. CDR3 size: 12 residues. CDR3 region: CASSFGGGSYTF. The CDR3 DNA follows: TGTGCCAGCAGCTTCGGTGGGGGTTCCTACACCTTC.

The chain joins TRBV20-1 to TRBJ2-7; TRBD2 matches at 13 bases. There are 16 residues in the CDR3. V gave up 1 base and J gave up 7 bases; unmatched junction bases: 10. Germline CDR1 is DFQATT and CDR2 is SNEGSKA (reference sequence). The CDR3 is CSARAWGGLAGYEQYF. CDR3 nucleotides: TGCAGTGCTAGAGCCTGGGGGGGACTAGCGGGGTATGAGCAGTACTTC.

A few counts support this clonotype. The rearrangement uses TRBV4-2 and TRBJ2-7, with TRBD2 as a possible D gene (6 bases). V was pared by 0 bases and J by 5 bases, with 14 bases between. Per germline, CDR1 LGHNA and CDR2 YNFKEQ. The CDR3 contains 15 residues. CDR3: CASSQDGDTGDEQYF. CDR3 sequence (DNA): TGTGCCAGCAGCCAAGATGGGGATACGGGGGACGAGCAGTACTTC.

There are many counts of this clonotype. The gene calls are TRBV20-1 and TRBJ2-5; TRBD1 matches 8 bases. The CDR3 loop spans 15 amino acids. V was clipped by 6 bases and J by 3 bases; unmatched bases: 12. Germline V lookup: CDR1 DFQATT, CDR2 SNEGSKA (reference sequence). CDR3: CSAKRRGRVEETQYF. CDR3 DNA sequence: TGCAGTGCAAAACGCAGGGGGCGGGTGGAAGAGACCCAGTACTTC.

This clonotype has just a few counts. V gene TRBV7-2 combines with J gene TRBJ2-5; 7 positions agree with TRBD1. The CDR3 has 15 residues. Germline loops: CDR1 SGHTA, CDR2 FQGNSA. V lost 7 bases to trimming and J lost 2 bases; unmatched junction nucleotides: 10. DNA for the CDR3: TGTGCCAGCAACTGGATCACGGACAGGCAAGAGACCCAGTACTTC. Translated, it gives CASNWITDRQETQYF.

The table lists this clonotype with many counts. The CDR3 spells CASSLGLAGVYEQYF. The CDR3 region has the DNA TGTGCCAGCAGCTTAGGACTAGCGGGGGTCTACGAGCAGTACTTC. The V and J genes are TRBV7-9 and TRBJ2-7; 12 nucleotides line up with TRBD2. CDR3 length: 15 amino acids. CDR1 is SEHNR and CDR2 is FQNEAQ in the germline V gene (reference sequence). Trimming removed 1 base from V and 3 bases from J; junction bases left unmatched: 1.

This clonotype was seen more than once but under ten times. The CDR3 sequence is CSASPRGANEQFF. DNA of the CDR3: TGCAGTGCTAGTCCCAGGGGGGCAAATGAGCAGTTCTTC. The V and J genes are TRBV20-1 and TRBJ2-1; a possible D gene is TRBD1 (7 bases). Trimming cost V 3 bases and J 7 bases, with 13 bases left between them. Germline V gene lookup returns CDR1 DFQATT and CDR2 SNEGSKA (reference sequence). The CDR3 totals 13 residues.

The rearrangement uses TRBV12-3 or TRBV12-4 and TRBJ2-6, with TRBD1 identical over 8 bases. Losses at the gene ends were 2 bases for V and 2 bases for J; bases not matched to a gene: 8. This CDR3 is 18 amino acids long. For the CDR3, the DNA is TGTGCCAGCAGTTTACTCAGGACAGGGACTCCTGGGGCCAACGTCCTGACTTTC. It yields the protein CASSLLRTGTPGANVLTF.

Concerning this clonotype itself: At one boundary the junction diverges from the germline segment, which might be a read error. The CDR3 DNA reads TGTGACAGCAGTTTTGAGGGGGGCTACGAGCAGTACTTC. Protein sequence: CDSSFEGGYEQYF. The J gene is TRBJ2-7, the V gene TRBV12-3 or TRBV12-4; perhaps D is TRBD1 or TRBD2 (6 bases each). The CDR3 runs 13 residues.

This clonotype was seen ten or more times. The V call is TRBV15, the J call TRBJ2-7; no clear D. Per germline, CDR1 LNHNV and CDR2 YYDKDF (reference sequence). This CDR3 contains 15 residues. Trimming stripped 0 bases from V and 2 bases from J, with 11 bases between. In DNA, the CDR3 is TGTGCCACCAGCAGAGAAGTCGAAACGGCCTACGAGCAGTACTTC. Protein product: CATSREVETAYEQYF.

This chain uses TRBV7-8 with TRBJ2-3, with D tentatively TRBD2 (5 bases). Trimming pared 2 bases from V and 0 bases from J, leaving 12 bases between. Germline V gene sequence: CDR1 SGHVS, CDR2 FQNEAQ. This CDR3 spans 16 amino acids. The CDR3 bases are TGTGCCAGCAGCTTACGGACTCATGCTAGCACAGATACGCAGTATTTT. It is translated as CASSLRTHASTDTQYF.

This clonotype was counted ten times or more. The chain couples TRBV11-2 to TRBJ1-1; possible D gene TRBD1, 5 bases. Germline loops: CDR1 SGHAT, CDR2 FQNNGV. The ends were cut back, 5 bases at V and 3 bases at J, with 10 bases in the middle. The length of the CDR3 is 13 residues. The CDR3 sequence: CASSLREDTEAFF. CDR3 nucleotide sequence: TGTGCCAGCAGCCTCAGGGAGGACACTGAAGCTTTCTTT.

This clonotype was detected only a few times. V is TRBV7-2 and J is TRBJ1-2; no clear D. Germline V gives CDR1 SGHTA, CDR2 FQGNSA. V was cut by 1 base and J by 4 bases, with 13 bases left in between. This CDR3 is built from 15 residues. CDR3 nucleotides: TGTGCCAGCAGCTTAGGGGGTGGGGTAGGCTATGGCTACACCTTC. Translating it yields CASSLGGGVGYGYTF.

This clonotype was seen a handful of times. The chain joins TRBV29-1 to TRBJ2-5; D perhaps matches TRBD2 (5 bases). V lost 8 bases to trimming and J lost 5 bases, with 12 bases between them. The CDR3 has 11 residues. Per the germline V gene, CDR1 is SQVTM and CDR2 is ANQGSEA. CDR3 region: CSSRSAETQYF. The CDR3 region has the DNA TGCAGCTCCCGTAGCGCGGAGACCCAGTACTTC.

The chain is built from TRBV18 and TRBJ1-1; weak D call: TRBD1 (5 bases). V lost 2 bases to trimming and J lost 3 bases, with 13 bases between them. Germline-derived CDR1 and CDR2 are KGHSH and LQKENI. The CDR3 consists of 15 residues. Here the CDR3 reads CASSPVLAGHTEAFF. The CDR3 DNA reads as TGTGCCAGCTCACCAGTTCTTGCAGGGCACACTGAAGCTTTCTTT.

The chain joins TRBV7-2 to TRBJ2-7; TRBD2 matches at 14 bases. CDR3 length: 14 amino acids. Germline V gene sequence: CDR1 SGHTA, CDR2 FQGNSA. Trimming cost V 4 bases and J 6 bases; bases outside gene matches: 2. CDR3 protein: CASSSGLAGVEQYF. CDR3 bases: TGTGCCAGCAGCTCGGGACTAGCGGGGGTCGAGCAGTACTTC.